Presented here are 7 T cell receptor beta chains from one specimen sequenced in a study of Graves' ophthalmopathy and Graves' hyperthyroidism. RNA transcripts were the template, and TCR beta CDR3 regions were amplified from them. HTBI-primed RT-PCR formed the first round, and a multiplex PCR formed the second. Each CDR3 protein is one row after TCRdb ran MiXCR on the multiplex PCR reads. The sample yields about 180,000 distinct CDR3 sequences, less than 45% seen once. The sequencing sample was made of peripheral blood. These TCRs come from a middle-aged woman with Graves' ophthalmopathy.

This clonotype was found many times. The chain has TRBV6-5 and TRBJ1-2; 9 bases are a match to TRBD1. The J segment lost 5 bases and the V segment lost 6 bases, leaving 7 bases of the junction unmatched. In germline, CDR1 is MNHEY, CDR2 SVGAGI. This CDR3 spans 14 amino acids. CDR3 sequence: CASRYDRGEYGYTF. CDR3 coding DNA: TGTGCCAGCAGATACGACAGGGGGGAATATGGCTACACCTTC.

This clonotype was observed at least ten times. This rearrangement joins TRBV19 to TRBJ2-2; 13 positions match TRBD2. This CDR3 has 16 residues. CDR1 is LNHDA, CDR2 SQIVND, per germline (reference sequence). J was trimmed by 5 bases and V by 6 bases; bases with no gene match: 6. CDR3 in DNA: TGTGCCAGTAGCTGGGGACTAGCGGGACGGACCGGGGAGCTGTTTTTT. It codes for CASSWGLAGRTGELFF.

The chain has TRBV28 and TRBJ1-1, with TRBD1 matching over 9 bases. The CDR3 is 16 amino acids. Trimming removed 5 bases from V and 2 bases from J; junction bases left unmatched: 9. Germline V lookup: CDR1 MDHEN, CDR2 SYDVKM. The CDR3 region has the DNA TGTGCCAGCAGTCAGACAGGGGGGCGGGGTAACACTGAAGCTTTCTTT. Its protein product is CASSQTGGRGNTEAFF. Combining the CDR3 with reference TRBV28 and TRBJ1-1 gives the whole variable domain DVKVTQSSRYLVKRTGEKVFLECVQDMDHENMFWYRQDPGLGLRLIYFSYDVKMKEKGDIPEGYSVSREKKERFSLILESASTNQTSMYLCASSQTGGRGNTEAFFGQGTRLTVV.

This chain connects TRBV28 to TRBJ2-4; possibly TRBD2 for D (5 bases). Germline V gene sequence: CDR1 MDHEN, CDR2 SYDVKM. The V end lost 10 bases, the J end lost 7 bases, and 17 bases lay between the germline ends. This CDR3 spans 13 amino acids. CDR3 protein: CAITNTRGNIQYF. The DNA for the CDR3 is TGTGCCATCACGAATACCCGAGGGAACATTCAGTACTTC.

The chain links TRBV15 to TRBJ1-2, with D perhaps TRBD1 (6 bases). CDR3 size: 15 residues. V was pared by 0 bases and J by 7 bases, with 15 bases between. The germline gives CDR1 LNHNV, CDR2 YYDKDF (reference sequence). The CDR3 loop is CATSRDKTGYSGYTF. In DNA, the CDR3 is TGTGCCACCAGCAGAGACAAGACAGGTTATTCTGGCTACACCTTC.

V gene TRBV28 combines with J gene TRBJ1-2; no firm D call. Germline V CDR1 and CDR2: MDHEN, SYDVKM. The CDR3 loop spans 13 amino acids. V was trimmed by 4 bases and J by 2 bases, leaving 8 bases between them. This CDR3 reads CASSSRVNYGYTF. CDR3 nucleotide sequence: TGTGCCAGCAGTTCTCGGGTCAACTATGGCTACACCTTC.

The DNA of the CDR3 is TGTGCCACGTGGGGGAGGAATCAGCCCCAGCATTTT. This translates into CATWGRNQPQHF. The chain is built from TRBV10-3 and TRBJ1-5, with D possibly TRBD1 on 5 matching bases. The V gene's germline CDR1 is ENHRY and CDR2 SYGVKD. V lost 10 bases and J lost 4, with 11 bases in between. This CDR3 spans 12 amino acids.